This TCR beta chain was observed in a study of Graves' ophthalmopathy and Graves' hyperthyroidism. Study-wide results and caveats: Among thyroid clonotypes expanded above 0.001 frequency, most also appeared in blood. In predicting ophthalmopathy progression, the model reached over 70% sensitivity and 72% to 85% specificity.

This clonotype was recorded many times. Its antigen is still unknown. V shed 0 bases, J shed 4 bases, and the junction held 8 bases outside the gene matches. Germline CDR1 LNHNV, CDR2 YYDKDF (reference sequence). The CDR3 covers 17 residues. The TCR beta CDR3 regions underwent amplification from RNA transcripts. HTBI primers served in a first-round RT-PCR, which a second-round multiplex PCR followed. TCRdb re-derived calls from the multiplex PCR reads in MiXCR, one entry per CDR3 protein. The sample holds 150,000 to 200,000 distinct CDR3 sequences, around two fifths seen once. Diagnosis was based on clinical symptoms, serum thyroxine, TRAb, thyroid ultrasound and orbital computed tomography.

Sequenced input: peripheral blood. This sequence was found in a young man with Graves' ophthalmopathy. V gene TRBV15 combines with J gene TRBJ2-2, with 7 bases identical to TRBD2. CDR3 nucleotide sequence: TGTGCCACCAGCAGAGAACGGGGAGGGCGGAGCACCGGGGAGCTGTTTTTT. Its translation: CATSRERGGRSTGELFF.